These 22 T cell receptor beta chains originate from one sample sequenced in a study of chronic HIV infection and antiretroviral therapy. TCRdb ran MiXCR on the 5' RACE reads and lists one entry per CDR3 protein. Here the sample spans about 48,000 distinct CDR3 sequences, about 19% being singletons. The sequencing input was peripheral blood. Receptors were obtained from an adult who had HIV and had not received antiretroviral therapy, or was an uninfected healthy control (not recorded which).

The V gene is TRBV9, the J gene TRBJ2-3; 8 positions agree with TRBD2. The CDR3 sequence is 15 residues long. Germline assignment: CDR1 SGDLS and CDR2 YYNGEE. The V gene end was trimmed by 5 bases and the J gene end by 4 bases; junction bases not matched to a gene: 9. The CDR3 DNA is TGTGCCAGCAGTGGAGCGGGAGTAGGCCCAGATACGCAGTATTTT. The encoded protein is CASSGAGVGPDTQYF.

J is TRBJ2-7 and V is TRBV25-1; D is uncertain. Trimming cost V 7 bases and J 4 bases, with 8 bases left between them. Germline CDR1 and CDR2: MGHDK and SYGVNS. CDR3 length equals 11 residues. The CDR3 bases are TGTGCCAGCACCGGTTTATACGAGCAGTACTTC. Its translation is CASTGLYEQYF.

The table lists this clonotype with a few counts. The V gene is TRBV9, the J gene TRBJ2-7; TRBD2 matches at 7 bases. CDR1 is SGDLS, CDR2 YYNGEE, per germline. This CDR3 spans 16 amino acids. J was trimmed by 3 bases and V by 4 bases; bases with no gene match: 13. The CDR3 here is CASSPGPSGTHYEQYF. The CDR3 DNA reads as TGTGCCAGCAGCCCCGGCCCAAGCGGGACTCACTACGAGCAGTACTTC.

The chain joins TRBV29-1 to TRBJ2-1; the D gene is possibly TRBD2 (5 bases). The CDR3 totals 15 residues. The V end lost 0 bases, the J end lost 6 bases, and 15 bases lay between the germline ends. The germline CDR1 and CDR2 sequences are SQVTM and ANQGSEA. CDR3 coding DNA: TGCAGCGTTGAAGATATCGGACTTCGGGTCAATGAGCAGTTCTTC. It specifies CSVEDIGLRVNEQFF.

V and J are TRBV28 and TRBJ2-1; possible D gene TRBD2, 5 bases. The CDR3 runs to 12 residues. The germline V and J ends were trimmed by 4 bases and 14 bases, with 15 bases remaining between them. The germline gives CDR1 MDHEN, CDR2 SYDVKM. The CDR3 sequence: CASSSGRRGKFF. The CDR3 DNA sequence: TGTGCCAGCAGTTCAGGACGGAGAGGGAAGTTCTTC.

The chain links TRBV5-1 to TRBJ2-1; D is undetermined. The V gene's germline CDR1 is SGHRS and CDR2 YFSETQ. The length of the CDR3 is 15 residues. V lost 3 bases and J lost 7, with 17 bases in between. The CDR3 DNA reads TGCGCCAGCAGCTCGTGGTTTTCCCTCGGGAATGAGCAGTTCTTC. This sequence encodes CASSSWFSLGNEQFF.

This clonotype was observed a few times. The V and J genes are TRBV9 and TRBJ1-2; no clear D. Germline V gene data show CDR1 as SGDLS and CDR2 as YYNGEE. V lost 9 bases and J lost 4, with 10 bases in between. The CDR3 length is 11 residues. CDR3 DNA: TGTGCCATTCTGGGGTGCTATGGCTACACCTTC. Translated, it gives CAILGCYGYTF. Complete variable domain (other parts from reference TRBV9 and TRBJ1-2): DSGVTQTPKHLITATGQRVTLRCSPRSGDLSVYWYQQSLDQGLQFLIQYYNGEERAKGNILERFSAQQFPDLHSELNLSSLELGDSALYFCAILGCYGYTFGSGTRLTVV.

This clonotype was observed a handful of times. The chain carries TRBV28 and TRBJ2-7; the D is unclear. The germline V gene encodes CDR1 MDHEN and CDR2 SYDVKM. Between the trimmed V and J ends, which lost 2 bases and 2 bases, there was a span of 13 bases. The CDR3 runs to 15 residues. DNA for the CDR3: TGTGCCAGCAGTTTAAGGGTTTCTCACACCTACGAGCAGTACTTC. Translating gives CASSLRVSHTYEQYF.

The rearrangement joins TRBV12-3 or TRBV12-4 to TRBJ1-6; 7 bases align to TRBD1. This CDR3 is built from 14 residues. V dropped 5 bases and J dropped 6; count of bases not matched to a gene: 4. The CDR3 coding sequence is TGTGCCAGCAGTCCCAGACAGGGTAATTCACCCCTCCACTTT. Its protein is CASSPRQGNSPLHF.

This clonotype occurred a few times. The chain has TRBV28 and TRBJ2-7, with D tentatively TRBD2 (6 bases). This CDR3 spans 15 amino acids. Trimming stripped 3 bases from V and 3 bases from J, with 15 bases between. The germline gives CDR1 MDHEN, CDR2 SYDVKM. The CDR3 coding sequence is TGTGCCAGCAGTTTCCCAGGAGGGTACGTCTACGAGCAGTACTTC. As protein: CASSFPGGYVYEQYF.

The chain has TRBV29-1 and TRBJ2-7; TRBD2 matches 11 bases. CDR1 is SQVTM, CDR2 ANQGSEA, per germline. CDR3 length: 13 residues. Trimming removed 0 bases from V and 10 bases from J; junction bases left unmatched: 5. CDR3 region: CSVEELAGEDQYF. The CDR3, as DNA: TGCAGCGTTGAAGAACTAGCGGGAGAGGACCAGTACTTC.

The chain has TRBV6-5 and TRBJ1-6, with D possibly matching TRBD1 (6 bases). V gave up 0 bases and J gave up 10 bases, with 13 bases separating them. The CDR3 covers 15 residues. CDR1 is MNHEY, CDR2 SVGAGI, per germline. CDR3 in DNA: TGTGCCAGCAGTTACTCGATACAGGGCGAATCACCCCTCCACTTT. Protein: CASSYSIQGESPLHF.

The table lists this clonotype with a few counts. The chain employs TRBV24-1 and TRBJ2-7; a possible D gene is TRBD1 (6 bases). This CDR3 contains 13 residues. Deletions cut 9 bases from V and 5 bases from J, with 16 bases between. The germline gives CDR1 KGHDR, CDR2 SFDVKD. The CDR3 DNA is TGTGCCACCTCTCATGGGGGCCGCGACGAGCAGTACTTC. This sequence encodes CATSHGGRDEQYF.

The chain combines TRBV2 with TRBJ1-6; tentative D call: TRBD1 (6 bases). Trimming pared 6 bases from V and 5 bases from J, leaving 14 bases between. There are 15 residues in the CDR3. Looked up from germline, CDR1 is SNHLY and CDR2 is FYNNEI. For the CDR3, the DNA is TGTGCCAGCAGACAGGGAAATCTGGATAATTCACCCCTCCACTTT. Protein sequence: CASRQGNLDNSPLHF.

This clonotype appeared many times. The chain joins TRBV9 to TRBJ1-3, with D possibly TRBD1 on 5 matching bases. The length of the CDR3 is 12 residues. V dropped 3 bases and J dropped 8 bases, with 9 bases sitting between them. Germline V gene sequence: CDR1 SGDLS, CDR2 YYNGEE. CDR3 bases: TGTGCCAGCAGCGGAGGGACGCACACCATATATTTT. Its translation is CASSGGTHTIYF.

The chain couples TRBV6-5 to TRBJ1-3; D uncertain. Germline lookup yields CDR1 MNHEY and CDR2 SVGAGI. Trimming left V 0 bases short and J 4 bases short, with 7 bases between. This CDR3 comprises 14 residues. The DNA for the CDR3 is TGTGCCAGCAGTTACTCGACAAGAGGAAACACCATATATTTT. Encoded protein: CASSYSTRGNTIYF.

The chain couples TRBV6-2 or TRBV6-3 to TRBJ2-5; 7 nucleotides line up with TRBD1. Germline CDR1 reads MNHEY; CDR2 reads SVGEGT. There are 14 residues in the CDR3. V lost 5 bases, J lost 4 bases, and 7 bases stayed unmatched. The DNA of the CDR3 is TGTGCCAGCAGTGGATCCTACAGGGGAGAGACCCAGTACTTC. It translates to CASSGSYRGETQYF.

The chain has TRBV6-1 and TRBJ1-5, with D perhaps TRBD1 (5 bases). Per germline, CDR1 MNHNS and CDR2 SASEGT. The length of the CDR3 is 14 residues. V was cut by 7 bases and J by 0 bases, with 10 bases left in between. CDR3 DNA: TGTGCCAGCAACCCAGGGAATAGCAATCAGCCCCAGCATTTT. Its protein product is CASNPGNSNQPQHF.

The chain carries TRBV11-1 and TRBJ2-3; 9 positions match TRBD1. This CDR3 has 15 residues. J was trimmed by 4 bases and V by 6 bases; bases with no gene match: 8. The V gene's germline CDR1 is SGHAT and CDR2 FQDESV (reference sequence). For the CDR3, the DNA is TGTGCCAGCAGTTTACAGGGGGCAGTTGCAGATACGCAGTATTTT. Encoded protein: CASSLQGAVADTQYF.

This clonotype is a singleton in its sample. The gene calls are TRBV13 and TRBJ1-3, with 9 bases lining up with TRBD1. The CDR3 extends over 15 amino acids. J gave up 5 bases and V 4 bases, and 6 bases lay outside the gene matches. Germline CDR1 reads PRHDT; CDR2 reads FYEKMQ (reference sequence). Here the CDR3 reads CASSSTGTGRNTIYF. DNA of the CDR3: TGTGCCAGCAGCTCTACCGGGACAGGGAGAAACACCATATATTTT. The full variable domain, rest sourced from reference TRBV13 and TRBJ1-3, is AAGVIQSPRHLIKEKRETATLKCYPIPRHDTVYWYQQGPGQDPQFLISFYEKMQSDKGSIPDRFSAQQFSDYHSELNMSSLELGDSALYFCASSSTGTGRNTIYFGEGSWLTVV.

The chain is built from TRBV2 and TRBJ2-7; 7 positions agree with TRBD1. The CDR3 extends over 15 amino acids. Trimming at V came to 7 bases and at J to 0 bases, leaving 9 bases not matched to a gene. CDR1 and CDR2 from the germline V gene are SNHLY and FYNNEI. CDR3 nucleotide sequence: TGTGCCAGCAACTTCCTGGACAGGCGCTCCTACGAGCAGTACTTC. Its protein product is CASNFLDRRSYEQYF.

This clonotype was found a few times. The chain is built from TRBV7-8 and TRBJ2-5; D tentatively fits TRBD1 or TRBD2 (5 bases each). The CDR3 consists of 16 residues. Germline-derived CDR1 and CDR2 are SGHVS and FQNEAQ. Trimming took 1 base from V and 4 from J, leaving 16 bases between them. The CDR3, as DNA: TGTGCCAGCAGCTTAGAGCCGGGACGAAGGACAGAGACCCAGTACTTC. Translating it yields CASSLEPGRRTETQYF.